This T cell receptor (beta chain) is drawn from a study of T cell responses to AZD1222 COVID-19 vaccine. Overall study findings and caveats: Repertoires were sampled only after the peak T cell response.

With respect to this clone: Its antigen is not identified.

Sequenced by immunoSEQ multiplex PCR; TCRdb stores in-frame clones only, minus some. The data contain over 150,000 clones, approximately 86% of them singletons. This CDR3 is 15 amino acids long. Germline trimming cut 4 bases from V and 6 bases from J; bases unmatched to any gene: 9. CDR1 and CDR2 from the germline V gene are MGHRA and YSYEKL. The sequencing here drew on peripheral blood, taken 28 days after the second AZD1222 dose. The chain is built from TRBV4-1 and TRBJ2-1, with 7 bases identical to TRBD2. The origin of this receptor is an adult who received the AZD1222 COVID-19 vaccine. The CDR3 reads CASSLGGGGGNEQFF. CDR3 coding DNA: TGCGCCAGCAGCCTAGGCGGCGGGGGAGGCAATGAGCAGTTCTTC.